This T cell receptor beta chain was captured by sequencing in a study of T cell responses to AZD1222 COVID-19 vaccine. Study-wide results and limits: Nearly half of spike-specific TCRs reportedly target unmutated variant regions. The span of vaccine-associated CD4 TCRs extended across spike, with dominance at 160-218 and 743-854. The sample set comprised mostly white British donors with more females, and clonal diversity was possibly underestimated.

CDR3 length: 14 residues. Germline values: CDR1 MNHEY, CDR2 SVGAGI. Germline trimming cut 2 bases from V and 7 bases from J; bases unmatched to any gene: 5. As for this clone: Its antigen is still unknown.

The method was immunoSEQ multiplex PCR; TCRdb's version includes in-frame clones alone and lacks a portion of them. The table has 80,000 to 90,000 clones, approximately 88% seen once. This chain connects TRBV6-5 to TRBJ1-5; 7 bases map to TRBD1. Sequencing was performed on peripheral blood, taken 28 days after the second AZD1222 dose. The clonotype comes from an adult who received the AZD1222 COVID-19 vaccine. CDR3 protein: CASSYQQGIQPQHF. In DNA form, the CDR3 reads TGTGCCAGCAGTTACCAACAGGGGATCCAGCCCCAGCATTTT.